Shown below are 32 T cell receptor beta chains from a single sample sequenced in a study of T cell responses to AZD1222 COVID-19 vaccine. Only in-frame clones appear in the TCRdb table, and some are missing; sequencing was by immunoSEQ multiplex PCR. Among some 100,000 clones listed, around 87% were seen once. The input for sequencing was peripheral blood, taken 28 days after the second AZD1222 dose. These TCRs come from an adult who received the AZD1222 COVID-19 vaccine.

V gene TRBV12-3 or TRBV12-4 combines with J gene TRBJ2-1, with 9 bases matching TRBD2. V was pared by 7 bases and J by 5 bases, with 3 bases of the junction left unmatched. This CDR3 has 13 residues. CDR3 loop: CASTSGANNEQFF. The CDR3 region has the DNA TGTGCCAGCACTAGCGGGGCCAACAATGAGCAGTTCTTC.

The chain is built from TRBV19 and TRBJ2-6; D uncertain. The CDR3 sequence is 11 residues long. CDR1 is LNHDA and CDR2 is SQIVND in the germline V gene (reference sequence). In nucleotides, the CDR3 is TGTGCAAGTTCTGGGGCCAACGTCCTGACTTTC. Protein: CASSGANVLTF.

This CDR3 is CASSKLAGEQETQYF. Here the CDR3 DNA reads TGCGCCAGCAGCAAGCTAGCGGGGGAGCAAGAGACCCAGTACTTC. The chain couples TRBV5-1 to TRBJ2-5, with 10 bases lining up with TRBD2. CDR3 size: 15 residues. CDR1 and CDR2 from the germline V gene are SGHRS and YFSETQ. V shed 4 bases, J shed 2 bases, and the junction held 5 bases outside the gene matches.

This chain uses TRBV7-9 with TRBJ2-2; 8 bases fit TRBD2. Germline-derived CDR1 and CDR2 are SEHNR and FQNEAQ (reference sequence). CDR3 length equals 16 residues. Trimming at V came to 8 bases and at J to 0 bases, leaving 8 bases not matched to a gene. As DNA, the CDR3 is TGTGCCAGCCGATTCGGGAGGGCCGCGAACACCGGGGAGCTGTTTTTT. Its protein product is CASRFGRAANTGELFF.

The DNA for the CDR3 is TGTGCCATCAGAGAGACAGGTTTTGACACTGAAGCTTTCTTT. Translated, it gives CAIRETGFDTEAFF. The J gene is TRBJ1-1, the V gene TRBV10-3, with TRBD1 as a possible D gene (6 bases). This CDR3 region has 14 residues. Germline V CDR1 and CDR2: ENHRY, SYGVKD. The V and J ends lost 6 bases and 3 bases respectively, with 14 bases between them.

The chain has TRBV19 and TRBJ1-4; 7 positions agree with TRBD1. CDR1 is LNHDA, CDR2 SQIVND, per germline (reference sequence). J lost 0 bases, V lost 5 bases, and 6 bases had no gene match. This CDR3 is built from 16 residues. CDR3 loop: CASSARQGATNEKLFF. CDR3 nucleotide sequence: TGTGCCAGTAGTGCTAGACAGGGCGCAACTAATGAAAAACTGTTTTTT.

In its sample, this clone was seen once. This rearrangement joins TRBV18 to TRBJ2-1, with a weak D call TRBD2 (6 bases). The CDR3 length is 18 residues. CDR1 KGHSH and CDR2 LQKENI come from the germline V gene. The V and J ends lost 1 base and 6 bases respectively, with 22 bases between them. DNA for the CDR3: TGTGCCAGCTCACCACGGGAGCCGGGACTGGGTACGACCAATGAGCAGTTCTTC. It yields the protein CASSPREPGLGTTNEQFF.

V gene TRBV7-9 combines with J gene TRBJ2-7; no clear D. Trimming pared 1 base from V and 0 bases from J, leaving 13 bases between. The CDR3 totals 16 residues. Germline CDR1 and CDR2: SEHNR and FQNEAQ (reference sequence). The CDR3 coding sequence is TGTGCCAGCAGCTTAGGGCAGTATTCGGGCTCCTACGAGCAGTACTTC. It is translated as CASSLGQYSGSYEQYF.

The chain recombines TRBV4-3 with TRBJ2-7; 7 nucleotides align to TRBD2. Germline V gene sequence: CDR1 LGHNA, CDR2 YSLEER. The CDR3 spans 15 residues. Losses at the gene ends were 0 bases for V and 5 bases for J; bases not matched to a gene: 7. The CDR3 DNA is TGCGCCAGCAGCCAAGAGGTCGGGAGGAGCGACGAGCAGTACTTC. Translated, it gives CASSQEVGRSDEQYF.

The chain has TRBV6-5 and TRBJ2-7, with D hard to call. Germline V gives CDR1 MNHEY, CDR2 SVGAGI. Trimming removed 5 bases at V and 3 bases at J, with 11 bases between. This CDR3 contains 13 residues. The CDR3 loop is CASSLGLLYEQYF. The CDR3 bases are TGTGCCAGCAGTCTGGGTCTCCTCTACGAGCAGTACTTC.

As DNA, the CDR3 is TGTGCCACCTCGACAGGGGGCTATGGCTACACCTTC. Translation gives CATSTGGYGYTF. J is TRBJ1-2 and V is TRBV19; 9 bases align to TRBD1. This CDR3 is built from 12 residues. Germline CDR1 is LNHDA and CDR2 is SQIVND (reference sequence). V lost 10 bases and J lost 4; bases outside the gene matches: 4. Combining the CDR3 with reference TRBV19 and TRBJ1-2 gives the whole variable domain DGGITQSPKYLFRKEGQNVTLSCEQNLNHDAMYWYRQDPGQGLRLIYYSQIVNDFQKGDIAEGYSVSREKKESFPLTVTSAQKNPTAFYLCATSTGGYGYTFGSGTRLTVV.

As to this clone: The junction and the germline gene differ at one end; a read error may be behind it. The rearrangement uses TRBV6-5 and TRBJ2-5, with a possible D match to TRBD1 (6 bases). CDR1 MNHEY and CDR2 SVGAGI come from the germline V gene. The CDR3 is 15 residues long. CDR3 region: CASSYLPRGWETQYF. CDR3 in DNA: TGTGCCAGCAGCTACTTACCCAGGGGTTGGGAGACCCAGTACTTC.

The genes are TRBV19 and TRBJ2-7; 9 nucleotides agree with TRBD1. The germline V gene encodes CDR1 LNHDA and CDR2 SQIVND (reference sequence). The CDR3 runs 14 residues. V lost 6 bases to trimming and J lost 3 bases; unmatched junction nucleotides: 6. The CDR3 reads CASSAGTGYYEQYF. As DNA, the CDR3 is TGTGCCAGTAGCGCAGGGACAGGGTACTACGAGCAGTACTTC.

The chain carries TRBV27 and TRBJ2-3, with D unclear. With 5 bases removed from V and 5 bases from J, the gap between germline ends came to 11 bases. CDR1 is MNHEY and CDR2 is SMNVEV in the germline V gene (reference sequence). CDR3 length: 13 residues. The CDR3 nucleotides are TGTGCCAGCAGTATGACGAGAGGAGATACGCAGTATTTT. It yields the protein CASSMTRGDTQYF.

The chain employs TRBV30 and TRBJ1-3, with D hard to call. Trimming removed 1 base from V and 0 bases from J, with 4 bases in between. The length of the CDR3 is 13 residues. CDR1 is GTSNPN, CDR2 SVGIG, per germline (reference sequence). Here the CDR3 reads CAWSETSGNTIYF. The DNA of the CDR3 is TGTGCCTGGAGTGAAACCTCTGGAAACACCATATATTTT. The full variable domain, in which reference TRBV30 and TRBJ1-3 provide the parts outside the CDR3, is SQTIHQWPATLVQPVGSPLSLECTVEGTSNPNLYWYRQAAGRGLQLLFYSVGIGQISSEVPQNLSASRPQDRQFILSSKKLLLSDSGFYLCAWSETSGNTIYFGEGSWLTVV.

As regards this clone: Compared with germline, one end of the junction differs, possibly owing to a read error. The chain has TRBV4-1 and TRBJ2-2; 9 nucleotides line up with TRBD1. Germline V gene data show CDR1 as MGHRA and CDR2 as YSYEKL. The CDR3 totals 16 residues. CDR3 sequence reads: CTSSPTQGAETGELFF. The CDR3 nucleotides are TGCACCAGCAGCCCCACACAGGGGGCAGAGACCGGGGAGCTGTTTTTT.

The CDR3 DNA sequence: TGTGCCAGCAATACAGGCTTCGACGATACGCAGTATTTT. As protein: CASNTGFDDTQYF. The chain uses TRBV2 and TRBJ2-3; D perhaps matches TRBD1 (5 bases). CDR1 SNHLY and CDR2 FYNNEI come from the germline V gene. Trimming shortened V by 7 bases and J by 6 bases, and 14 bases separated the two germline ends. The CDR3 sequence is 13 residues long.

The sample holds one count of this clone. V and J are TRBV19 and TRBJ1-1; TRBD1 might be the D (6 bases). Per germline, CDR1 LNHDA and CDR2 SQIVND (reference sequence). V dropped 9 bases and J dropped 1 base, with 21 bases sitting between them. CDR3 length: 16 residues. CDR3 sequence reads: CASEGTTGAPNTEAFF. CDR3 bases: TGTGCCAGCGAGGGTACGACAGGCGCGCCGAACACTGAAGCTTTCTTT.

The V and J genes are TRBV5-1 and TRBJ1-1; tentative D call: TRBD1 (6 bases). This CDR3 region has 17 residues. Germline assignment: CDR1 SGHRS and CDR2 YFSETQ. Between the trimmed V and J ends, which lost 0 bases and 1 base, there was a span of 16 bases. The CDR3 coding sequence is TGCGCCAGCAGCTTGGCCCTGGGAGGGGGAACGAACACTGAAGCTTTCTTT. The encoded protein is CASSLALGGGTNTEAFF.

A single count supports this clone. The chain employs TRBV5-8 and TRBJ1-1; unclear D gene. Germline CDR1 is SGHTS and CDR2 is YDEGEE. V lost 5 bases, J lost 8 bases, and 16 bases lay in between. CDR3 length: 13 residues. CDR3 DNA sequence: TGTGCCAGCAGTCGTCGTATGTTGGCCGAAGCTTTCTTT. The encoded protein is CASSRRMLAEAFF.

The J gene is TRBJ1-2, the V gene TRBV5-1; 7 bases map to TRBD1. The CDR3 is 15 amino acids. Germline CDR1 is SGHRS and CDR2 is YFSETQ. Trimming cost V 0 bases and J 4 bases; bases outside gene matches: 6. As DNA, the CDR3 is TGCGCCAGCAGCTTGGAGGGGGCGACCGGCTATGGCTACACCTTC. It specifies CASSLEGATGYGYTF.

This chain uses TRBV7-6 with TRBJ2-3; 12 bases are a match to TRBD2. The germline V gene has CDR1 SGHVS and CDR2 FNYEAQ. The CDR3 sequence is 16 residues long. The ends lost 5 bases at V and 4 bases at J; junction bases unmatched: 7. Here the CDR3 reads CASSPSGGVPADTQYF. DNA for the CDR3: TGTGCCAGCAGCCCTAGCGGGGGGGTCCCGGCAGATACGCAGTATTTT.

The chain carries TRBV7-2 and TRBJ2-5, with D hard to call. Germline CDR1 reads SGHTA; CDR2 reads FQGNSA. CDR3 length equals 14 residues. Between the trimmed V and J ends, which lost 4 bases and 4 bases, there was a span of 13 bases. The CDR3 region is CASSSPLSLETQYF. CDR3 nucleotide sequence: TGTGCCAGCAGCTCCCCTTTAAGCCTAGAGACCCAGTACTTC.

The rearrangement uses TRBV7-2 and TRBJ1-6; D gene uncertain. The CDR3 extends over 15 amino acids. Germline assignment: CDR1 SGHTA and CDR2 FQGNSA. V gave up 3 bases and J gave up 5 bases, with 11 bases separating them. In nucleotides, the CDR3 is TGTGCCAGCAGCTTCTCCAGAGATCATAATTCACCCCTCCACTTT. As protein: CASSFSRDHNSPLHF.

The V call is TRBV27, the J call TRBJ2-3; D may be TRBD1 or TRBD2 (5 bases each). The CDR3 runs to 14 residues. CDR1 and CDR2 from the germline V gene are MNHEY and SMNVEV (reference sequence). The germline V and J ends were trimmed by 5 bases and 4 bases, with 13 bases remaining between them. This CDR3 is CASSLLRGADTQYF. As DNA, the CDR3 is TGTGCCAGCAGTCTCCTGAGAGGGGCAGATACGCAGTATTTT.

CDR3 nucleotide sequence: TGTGCCAGCAGACTAAACCCAGACAATGAGCAGTTCTTC. Amino acids: CASRLNPDNEQFF. This chain uses TRBV7-2 with TRBJ2-1; no reliable D call. V was pared by 6 bases and J by 5 bases, with 11 bases between. CDR3 length equals 13 residues. The V gene's germline CDR1 is SGHTA and CDR2 FQGNSA.

V is TRBV2 and J is TRBJ2-1; perhaps TRBD1 as D (7 bases). Germline values: CDR1 SNHLY, CDR2 FYNNEI. This CDR3 is built from 15 residues. The ends were cut back, 4 bases at V and 4 bases at J, with 14 bases in the middle. Written as DNA, the CDR3 is TGTGCCAGCAGTGGACGGAGGGGGCGATACAATGAGCAGTTCTTC. This gives the protein CASSGRRGRYNEQFF.

As for this clone: The sample contains more than one DNA sequence encoding this CDR3. The gene calls are TRBV29-1 and TRBJ2-7, with D possibly TRBD2 on 6 matching bases. CDR1 and CDR2 (germline): SQVTM, ANQGSEA. Trimming cost V 4 bases and J 3 bases, with 10 bases left between them. This CDR3 comprises 12 residues. Here the CDR3 reads CSVGPGGYEQYF. The CDR3 DNA is TGCAGCGTTGGGCCCGGGGGCTACGAGCAGTACTTC.

V usage is TRBV7-8 and J usage is TRBJ1-2; D gene ambiguous. The CDR3 length is 13 residues. Germline CDR1 reads SGHVS; CDR2 reads FQNEAQ. The V gene lost 1 base and the J gene lost 8 bases, with 11 bases spanning the gap. CDR3 in amino acids: CASSLVSPVGYTF. CDR3 DNA sequence: TGTGCCAGCAGCTTAGTTTCTCCCGTAGGCTACACCTTC.

V gene TRBV10-3 combines with J gene TRBJ1-5; TRBD1 agrees at 7 bases. Germline lookup yields CDR1 ENHRY and CDR2 SYGVKD. The V segment lost 6 bases and the J segment 4 bases; nucleotides outside the gene matches: 6. CDR3 length: 14 amino acids. The CDR3 region is CAISSGTENQPQHF. CDR3 nucleotide sequence: TGTGCCATCAGCTCCGGGACAGAAAATCAGCCCCAGCATTTT.

J is TRBJ2-7 and V is TRBV10-3; 8 bases are shared with TRBD2. CDR1 is ENHRY and CDR2 is SYGVKD in the germline V gene. This CDR3 has 16 residues. V lost 3 bases to trimming and J lost 1 base; unmatched junction nucleotides: 8. CDR3 in DNA: TGTGCCATCAGTGATACGAGGGTAGCGGGGTCCTACGAGCAGTACTTC. It codes for CAISDTRVAGSYEQYF.

The gene calls are TRBV4-2 and TRBJ2-2, with D maybe TRBD1 (6 bases). V was pared by 0 bases and J by 6 bases, with 14 bases between. Looked up from germline, CDR1 is LGHNA and CDR2 is YNFKEQ. The CDR3 is 16 residues long. In DNA form, the CDR3 reads TGTGCCAGCAGCCAAGAAGGGACATCAGGGTCCGGGGAGCTGTTTTTT. The encoded protein is CASSQEGTSGSGELFF.